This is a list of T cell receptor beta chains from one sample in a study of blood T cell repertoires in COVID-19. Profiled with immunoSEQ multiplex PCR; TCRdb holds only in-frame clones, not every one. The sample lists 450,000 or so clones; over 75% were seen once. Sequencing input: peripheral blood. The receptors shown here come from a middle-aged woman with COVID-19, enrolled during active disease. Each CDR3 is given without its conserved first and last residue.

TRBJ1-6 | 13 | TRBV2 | ASSKQGIYNSPLH
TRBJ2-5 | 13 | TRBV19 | ASSPGPTGLETQY
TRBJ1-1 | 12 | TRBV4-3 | ASSQDGQGAEAF
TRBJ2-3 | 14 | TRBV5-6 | ASSLARFERTDTQY
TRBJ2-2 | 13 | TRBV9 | ASSVLQGGTGELF
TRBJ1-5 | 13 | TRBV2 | ASRWDTGGNQPQH
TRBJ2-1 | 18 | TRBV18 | ASSPLGPTSGSWLERREF
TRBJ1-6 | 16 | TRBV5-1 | ASSLERGQSSYNSPLH
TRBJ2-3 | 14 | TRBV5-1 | ASSLTSGGYTDTQY
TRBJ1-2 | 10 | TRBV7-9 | ASSLGQGLYT
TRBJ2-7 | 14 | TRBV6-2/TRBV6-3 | ASSFRNQGTNYEQY
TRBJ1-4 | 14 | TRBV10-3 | AISAGQLATNEKLF
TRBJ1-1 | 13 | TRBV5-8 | ATRHELFGNTEAF
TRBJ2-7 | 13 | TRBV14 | ASSQGQGVHYEQY
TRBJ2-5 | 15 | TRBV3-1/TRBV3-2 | ASSQDSRLAGGETQY
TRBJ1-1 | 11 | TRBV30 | AWSVKGGLEAF
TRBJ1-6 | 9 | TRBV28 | ASSYPSPLH
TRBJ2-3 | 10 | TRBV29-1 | SVEVRGDTQY
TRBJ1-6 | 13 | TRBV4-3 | ASSQDRPAGSPLH
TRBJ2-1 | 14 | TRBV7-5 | ARSLDGRGFYNEQF
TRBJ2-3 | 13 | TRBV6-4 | ASSVASGPTDTQY
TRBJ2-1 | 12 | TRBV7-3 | AARVTGGGDEQF
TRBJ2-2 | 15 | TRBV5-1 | ASRPRLAGGNTGELF
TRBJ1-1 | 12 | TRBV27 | ASSFFTGTTEAF
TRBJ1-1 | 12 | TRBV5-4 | ASSLGGGITEAF
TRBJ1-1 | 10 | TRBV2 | ASTGVQTEAF
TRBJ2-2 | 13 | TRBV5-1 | ASSPRQGSTGELF
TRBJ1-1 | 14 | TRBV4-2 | ASSQAGTGSNTEAF
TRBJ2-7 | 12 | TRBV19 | ASSMSRNSYEQY
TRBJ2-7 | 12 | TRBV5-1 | ASSLRGGDYEQY